The 25 T cell receptor beta chains given below trace back to one sample, sequenced in a study of T cell responses to AZD1222 COVID-19 vaccine. Only in-frame clones appear in the TCRdb table, and some are missing; sequencing was by immunoSEQ multiplex PCR. The table records 150,000 or so clones, approximately 90% of them present only once. The material sequenced was peripheral blood, taken on day 0 of AZD1222 vaccination. The receptors come from an adult in good health.

The V and J genes are TRBV6-6 and TRBJ2-7, with a tentative D call TRBD2 (5 bases). Germline lookup yields CDR1 MNHNY and CDR2 SVGAGI (reference sequence). The length of the CDR3 is 14 residues. V was shortened by 1 base and J by 1 base, with 8 bases between the two germline ends. CDR3 amino acids: CASSYFRDSYEQYF. DNA of the CDR3: TGTGCCAGCAGTTACTTCCGGGATTCCTACGAGCAGTACTTC.

The chain carries TRBV11-2 and TRBJ2-5, with a tentative D call TRBD2 (5 bases). This CDR3 has 13 amino acids. Germline loops: CDR1 SGHAT, CDR2 FQNNGV. Trimming took off 8 bases at V and 2 bases at J, with 12 bases between the two ends. The CDR3 here is CASSYGLQETQYF. CDR3 nucleotide sequence: TGTGCCAGCTCATACGGACTTCAAGAGACCCAGTACTTC.

J is TRBJ2-2 and V is TRBV19; 9 nucleotides align to TRBD1. Trimming took 5 bases from V and 2 from J; bases not matched to a gene: 12. Germline V lookup: CDR1 LNHDA, CDR2 SQIVND (reference sequence). The CDR3 contains 18 residues. The CDR3 spells CASSSSRRTGVNTGELFF. DNA of the CDR3: TGTGCCAGTAGTTCCAGCCGCCGGACAGGGGTAAACACCGGGGAGCTGTTTTTT.

J is TRBJ2-7 and V is TRBV5-1; 10 nucleotides agree with TRBD2. Looked up from germline, CDR1 is SGHRS and CDR2 is YFSETQ. The CDR3 sequence is 16 residues long. V dropped 0 bases and J dropped 4; count of bases not matched to a gene: 7. In DNA form, the CDR3 reads TGCGCCAGCAGCTTGGCCCCTAGCGGGAGTAGATACGAGCAGTACTTC. This translates into CASSLAPSGSRYEQYF. The full variable domain, in which reference TRBV5-1 and TRBJ2-7 provide the parts outside the CDR3, is KAGVTQTPRYLIKTRGQQVTLSCSPISGHRSVSWYQQTPGQGLQFLFEYFSETQRNKGNFPGRFSGRQFSNSRSEMNVSTLELGDSALYLCASSLAPSGSRYEQYFGPGTRLTVT.

This sequence joins TRBV9 and TRBJ2-1; D might be TRBD2 (6 bases). Germline-derived CDR1 and CDR2 are SGDLS and YYNGEE. The CDR3 is 15 amino acids. Trimming pared 3 bases from V and 7 bases from J, leaving 17 bases between. The CDR3 region has the DNA TGTGCCAGCAGCGCACGGGAGCCGAGGATTAATGAGCAGTTCTTC. The encoded protein is CASSAREPRINEQFF.

This clone was detected once. The chain is built from TRBV6-5 and TRBJ1-1, with D perhaps TRBD1 (6 bases). Trimming shortened V by 6 bases and J by 2 bases, and 10 bases separated the two germline ends. Per the germline V gene, CDR1 is MNHEY and CDR2 is SVGAGI. The CDR3 covers 13 residues. CDR3 amino acids: CASRWTANTEAFF. The CDR3, as DNA: TGTGCCAGCAGGTGGACAGCTAACACTGAAGCTTTCTTT.

The chain carries TRBV6-2 or TRBV6-3 and TRBJ2-2, with 8 nucleotides matching TRBD2. The CDR3 sequence is 18 residues long. CDR1 and CDR2 (germline): MNHEY, SVGEGT. The V and J ends lost 5 bases and 9 bases, in that order; junction bases with no gene match: 20. CDR3 sequence (DNA): TGTGCCAGCAGTCCCAGTCTGGCGGGAGGCCCTCCTACGAGGGAGCTGTTTTTT. Translation: CASSPSLAGGPPTRELFF.

V gene TRBV4-1 combines with J gene TRBJ1-4, with D tentatively TRBD1 (5 bases). CDR3 size: 15 residues. Trimming cost V 5 bases and J 8 bases, with 18 bases left between them. Germline V lookup: CDR1 MGHRA, CDR2 YSYEKL. CDR3 sequence reads: CASSTGSGGTEKLFF. CDR3 DNA sequence: TGCGCCAGCAGCACGGGGAGCGGGGGGACCGAAAAACTGTTTTTT.

The gene calls are TRBV6-5 and TRBJ1-5; 9 nucleotides match TRBD1. Trimming cost V 4 bases and J 1 base; bases outside gene matches: 2. The germline V gene has CDR1 MNHEY and CDR2 SVGAGI. This CDR3 is 15 amino acids long. In nucleotides, the CDR3 is TGTGCCAGCAGTTTACAGGGGGCGAGCAATCAGCCCCAGCATTTT. Protein sequence: CASSLQGASNQPQHF.

The genes are TRBV5-5 and TRBJ1-1, with D hard to call. V was shortened by 3 bases and J by 8 bases, with 8 bases between the two germline ends. The CDR3 has 11 amino acids. Germline-derived CDR1 and CDR2 are SGHKS and YYEKEE (reference sequence). CDR3 residues: CASSYLEEAFF. The CDR3 DNA is TGTGCCAGCAGCTATCTAGAGGAAGCTTTCTTT. The whole variable domain, remainder taken from reference TRBV5-5 and TRBJ1-1, is DAGVTQSPTHLIKTRGQQVTLRCSPISGHKSVSWYQQVLGQGPQFIFQYYEKEERGRGNFPDRFSARQFPNYSSELNVNALLLGDSALYLCASSYLEEAFFGQGTRLTVV.

The chain recombines TRBV2 with TRBJ2-1; D ambiguous. Trimming took 6 bases from V and 7 from J, leaving 7 bases between them. The CDR3 has 11 amino acids. Germline V CDR1 and CDR2: SNHLY, FYNNEI. The CDR3 nucleotides are TGTGCCAGCAGGCCCAGTAATGAGCAGTTCTTC. Protein: CASRPSNEQFF.

The chain combines TRBV5-1 with TRBJ2-5, with 7 bases lining up with TRBD1. Germline CDR1 reads SGHRS; CDR2 reads YFSETQ. The trim removed 7 bases at V and 5 bases at J, leaving 14 bases unmatched. The CDR3 loop spans 15 amino acids. The CDR3 spells CASRLTGRAEETQYF. CDR3 sequence (DNA): TGCGCCAGCCGACTGACAGGGCGGGCAGAGGAGACCCAGTACTTC.

This CDR3 reads CACTPWGIRSRNYGYTF. In DNA, the CDR3 is TGTGCCTGCACCCCCTGGGGTATTCGTTCACGGAACTATGGCTACACCTTC. The V call is TRBV28, the J call TRBJ1-2, with D unclear. Germline CDR1 MDHEN, CDR2 SYDVKM. There are 17 residues in the CDR3. Trimming took 11 bases from V and 2 from J, leaving 27 bases between them.

The V call is TRBV5-1, the J call TRBJ2-2, with D tentatively TRBD1 (6 bases). CDR1 is SGHRS, CDR2 YFSETQ, per germline. V lost 3 bases, J lost 1 base, and 10 bases lay in between. This CDR3 is built from 15 residues. The CDR3 DNA reads as TGCGCCAGCAGCTCGGGGACACGGAACACCGGGGAGCTGTTTTTT. Encoded protein: CASSSGTRNTGELFF.

V usage is TRBV5-1 and J usage is TRBJ2-1; D unresolved. V lost 0 bases and J 8 bases, leaving 12 bases between the germline ends. The CDR3 consists of 14 residues. CDR1 and CDR2 from the germline V gene are SGHRS and YFSETQ. The CDR3 is CASSLVPGPDEQFF. DNA of the CDR3: TGCGCCAGCAGCTTGGTTCCCGGTCCGGATGAGCAGTTCTTC.

The chain combines TRBV2 with TRBJ2-1; D is undetermined. Germline V gene lookup returns CDR1 SNHLY and CDR2 FYNNEI. V lost 2 bases, J lost 10 bases, and 6 bases lay in between. The CDR3 totals 11 residues. The CDR3 bases are TGTGCCAGCAGTGAACTCGTAGAGCAGTTCTTC. The encoded protein is CASSELVEQFF.

This chain connects TRBV4-2 to TRBJ1-1; 7 bases fit TRBD1. After removal of 0 bases from V and 2 bases from J, the junction contained 3 bases not matched to a gene. Germline V lookup: CDR1 LGHNA, CDR2 YNFKEQ. The CDR3 loop spans 15 amino acids. The CDR3 nucleotides are TGTGCCAGCAGCCAAGAGGAGGGGGCTAACACTGAAGCTTTCTTT. Protein sequence: CASSQEEGANTEAFF.

The chain links TRBV5-1 to TRBJ1-1, with D unresolved. With 1 base removed from V and 0 bases from J, the gap between germline ends came to 10 bases. CDR3 length equals 15 residues. Per germline, CDR1 SGHRS and CDR2 YFSETQ. The DNA for the CDR3 is TGCGCCAGCAGCTTGTTTGGACGGTTGAACACTGAAGCTTTCTTT. It is translated as CASSLFGRLNTEAFF. The entire variable domain, with the rest obtained from reference TRBV5-1 and TRBJ1-1, is as follows: KAGVTQTPRYLIKTRGQQVTLSCSPISGHRSVSWYQQTPGQGLQFLFEYFSETQRNKGNFPGRFSGRQFSNSRSEMNVSTLELGDSALYLCASSLFGRLNTEAFFGQGTRLTVV.

The chain links TRBV10-3 to TRBJ2-7; TRBD1 or TRBD2 may be the D gene (5 bases each). This CDR3 comprises 12 residues. The ends were cut back, 10 bases at V and 7 bases at J, with 17 bases in the middle. Germline V gene sequence: CDR1 ENHRY, CDR2 SYGVKD. The CDR3 sequence is CATRDGEGEQYF. CDR3 DNA: TGTGCCACCAGGGACGGCGAAGGGGAGCAGTACTTC.

This rearrangement joins TRBV12-3 or TRBV12-4 to TRBJ1-4; D might be TRBD1 (5 bases). CDR3 length: 13 amino acids. Trimming removed 2 bases at V and 8 bases at J, with 9 bases between. As DNA, the CDR3 is TGTGCCAGCAGTTTATGGGGCACAGAAAAACTGTTTTTT. Translated: CASSLWGTEKLFF.

The rearrangement links TRBV28 to TRBJ2-3; 10 bases agree with TRBD2. Germline V lookup: CDR1 MDHEN, CDR2 SYDVKM. J lost 0 bases, V lost 4 bases, and 7 bases had no gene match. CDR3 size: 17 residues. CDR3 in amino acids: CASSSLAGARSTDTQYF. In DNA form, the CDR3 reads TGTGCCAGCAGTTCTCTAGCGGGGGCCCGTAGCACAGATACGCAGTATTTT.

The CDR3 nucleotides are TGCGCCAGCAGGAGCTCCTACAATGAGCAGTTCTTC. This translates into CASRSSYNEQFF. The J gene is TRBJ2-1, the V gene TRBV5-1; D gene uncertain. The CDR3 length is 12 residues. CDR1 and CDR2 from the germline V gene are SGHRS and YFSETQ. Trimming removed 5 bases from V and 0 bases from J, with 3 bases in between.

A single count supports this clone. The J gene is TRBJ2-1, the V gene TRBV27; D ambiguous. Trimming removed 3 bases from V and 1 base from J, with 10 bases in between. Per germline, CDR1 MNHEY and CDR2 SMNVEV (reference sequence). This CDR3 spans 15 amino acids. CDR3 nucleotide sequence: TGTGCCAGCAGTTTCGGCAGTCCTTCCTACAATGAGCAGTTCTTC. It is translated as CASSFGSPSYNEQFF.

This clone was counted once. The V and J genes are TRBV2 and TRBJ1-2; the D gene is possibly TRBD1 (5 bases). This CDR3 has 13 residues. CDR1 is SNHLY, CDR2 FYNNEI, per germline. The ends were cut back, 4 bases at V and 4 bases at J, with 10 bases in the middle. The CDR3 DNA follows: TGTGCCAGCAGTGTGCGGGGCGGCTATGGCTACACCTTC. Translating gives CASSVRGGYGYTF.

This chain connects TRBV11-3 to TRBJ2-2, with 9 bases matching TRBD2. Trimming cost V 1 base and J 8 bases; bases outside gene matches: 14. The CDR3 consists of 18 residues. Germline CDR1 reads SGHNT; CDR2 reads YENEEA. DNA of the CDR3: TGTGCCAGCAGCTTAGCCTTCCTAGCGGGGCCCTATAAGGGGGAGCTGTTTTTT. This codes for CASSLAFLAGPYKGELFF. The complete variable domain, with remaining parts taken from reference TRBV11-3 and TRBJ2-2, reads EAGVVQSPRYKIIEKKQPVAFWCNPISGHNTLYWYLQNLGQGPELLIRYENEEAVDDSQLPKDRFSAERLKGVDSTLKIQPAELGDSAVYLCASSLAFLAGPYKGELFFGEGSRLTVL.